The TCR beta chain under discussion was sequenced for a study of T cell repertoires in cytomegalovirus infection. TCRdb redid the calling of the reads with MiXCR, one entry per CDR3 protein. The table lists around 130,000 distinct CDR3 sequences, roughly a quarter of them singletons. This clonotype was counted at least ten times. What it recognizes is unknown. V shed 2 bases, J shed 2 bases, and the junction held 14 bases outside the gene matches. CDR3 length equals 20 residues. Germline lookup yields CDR1 SGHVS and CDR2 FNYEAQ. This TCR was sampled from a human donor in good health (CMV status not recorded). Some clones in this sample may be carry-over from other donors' samples. The sequencing sample was made of PBMCs, sequenced either directly or after in vitro stimulation (not recorded which). This chain connects TRBV7-6 to TRBJ2-2; 10 bases align to TRBD1. The CDR3, as DNA: TGTGCCAGCAGCTTAAGCTTCGATGCAGGACAGGGGGTCAACACCGGGGAGCTGTTTTTT. Protein product: CASSLSFDAGQGVNTGELFF.